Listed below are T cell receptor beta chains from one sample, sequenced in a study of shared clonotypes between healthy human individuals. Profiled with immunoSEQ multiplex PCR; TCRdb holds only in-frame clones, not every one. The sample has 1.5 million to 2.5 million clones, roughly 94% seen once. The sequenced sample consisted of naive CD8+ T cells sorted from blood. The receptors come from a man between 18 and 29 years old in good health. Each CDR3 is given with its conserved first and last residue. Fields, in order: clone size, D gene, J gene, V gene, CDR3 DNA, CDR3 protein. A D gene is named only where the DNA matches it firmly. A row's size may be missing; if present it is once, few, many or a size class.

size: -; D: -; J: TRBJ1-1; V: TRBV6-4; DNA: TGTGCCAGCAGTGTACCGGGGGTCACTGAAGCTTTCTTT; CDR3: CASSVPGVTEAFF
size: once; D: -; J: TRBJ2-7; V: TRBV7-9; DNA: TGTGCCAGCAGCTTAGTTTCCGACCCTGCAGGGATTGGGCAGTACTTC; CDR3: CASSLVSDPAGIGQYF
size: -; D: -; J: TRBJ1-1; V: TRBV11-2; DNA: TGTGCCAGCAGCTCATTCCCCCATTCGGGGGACGGTGAAGCTTTCTTT; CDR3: CASSSFPHSGDGEAFF
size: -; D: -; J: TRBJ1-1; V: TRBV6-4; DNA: TGTGCCAGCAGTGACTTCAGGGGTGAAGCTTTCTTT; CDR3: CASSDFRGEAFF
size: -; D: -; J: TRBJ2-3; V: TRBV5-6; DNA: TGTGCCAACTTTACAGGGCGGGACACAGATACGCAGTATTTT; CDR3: CANFTGRDTDTQYF
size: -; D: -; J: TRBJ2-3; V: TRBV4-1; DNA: TGCGCCAGCAGCCAAAGAGATATAGACGGATCGCCCCCCCCTCACAGCACAGATACGCAGTATTTT; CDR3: CASSQRDIDGSPPPHSTDTQYF
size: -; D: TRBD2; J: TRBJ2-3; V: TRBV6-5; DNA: TGTGCCAGCAGTTTGTTTGCGGGAGAAATTGGAGATACGCAGTATTTT; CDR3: CASSLFAGEIGDTQYF
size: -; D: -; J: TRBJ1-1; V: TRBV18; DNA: TGTGCCAGCTCACCGGGAACCGGGGCGGACACTGAAGCTTTCTTT; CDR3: CASSPGTGADTEAFF
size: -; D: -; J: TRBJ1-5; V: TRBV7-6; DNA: TGTGCCAGCAGCATTGGGGATAGCAATCAGCCCCAGCATTTT; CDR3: CASSIGDSNQPQHF
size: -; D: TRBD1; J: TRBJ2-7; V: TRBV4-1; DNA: TGCGCCAGCAGCCACGGACAGGGTTACGAGCAGTACTTC; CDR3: CASSHGQGYEQYF
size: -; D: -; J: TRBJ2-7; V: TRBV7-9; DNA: TGTGCCAGCAGCTTTTTACCCGGCCCGGAGGAGCAGTACTTC; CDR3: CASSFLPGPEEQYF
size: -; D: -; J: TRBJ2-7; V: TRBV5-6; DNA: TGTGCCAGCAGCTTGGCCCTCCTAGTGAGCGAGCAGTACTTC; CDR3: CASSLALLVSEQYF
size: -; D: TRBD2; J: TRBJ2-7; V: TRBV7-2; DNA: TGTGCCAGCAGCTCCACCGGGACTAGCAATACCTACGAGCAGTACTTC; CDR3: CASSSTGTSNTYEQYF
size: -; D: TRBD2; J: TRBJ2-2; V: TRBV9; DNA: TGTGCCAGCAGCCTCCGGACTAGCGGCACCGGGGAGCTGTTTTTT; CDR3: CASSLRTSGTGELFF
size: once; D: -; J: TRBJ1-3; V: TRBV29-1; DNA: TGCAGCGTTGAAGGCTTAGCGGACACCATATATTTT; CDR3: CSVEGLADTIYF
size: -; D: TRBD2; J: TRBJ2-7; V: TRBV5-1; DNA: TGCGCCAGCAGCGTATCAGCGGGAGTTTTGTCCTACGAGCAGTACTTC; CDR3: CASSVSAGVLSYEQYF
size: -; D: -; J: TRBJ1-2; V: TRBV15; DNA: TGTGCCACCAGCAGCGGGACGTCGGGGGATGGCTACACCTTC; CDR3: CATSSGTSGDGYTF
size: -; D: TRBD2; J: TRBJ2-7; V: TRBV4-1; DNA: TGCGCCAGCAGCCTCCGGGAGACTAGCGGGACCTACGAGCAGTACTTC; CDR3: CASSLRETSGTYEQYF
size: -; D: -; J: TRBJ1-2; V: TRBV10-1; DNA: TGCGCCGTAAAGGGGTTGGGGTTGGGCATTTCTGTGCTTGGCTACACCTTC; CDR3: CAVKGLGLGISVLGYTF
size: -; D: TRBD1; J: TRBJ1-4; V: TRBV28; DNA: TGTGCCAGCAGCCACAGGGGGGCTAATGAAAAACTGTTTTTT; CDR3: CASSHRGANEKLFF
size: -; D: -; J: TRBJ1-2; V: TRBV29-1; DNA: TGCAGCGTTGAAGATGGTCAGGACGGCTATGGCTACACCTTC; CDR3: CSVEDGQDGYGYTF
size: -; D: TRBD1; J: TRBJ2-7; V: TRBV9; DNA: TGTGCCAGCAGTACCGGGACAGGGACGTCTGTTGAGCAGTACTTC; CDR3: CASSTGTGTSVEQYF
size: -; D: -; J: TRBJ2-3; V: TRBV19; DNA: TGTGCCAGTACCGGCATTAGCACAGATACGCAGTATTTT; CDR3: CASTGISTDTQYF
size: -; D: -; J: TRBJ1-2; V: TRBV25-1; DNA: TGTGCCAGCAGTAAGGCAGGACACTATGGCTACACCTTC; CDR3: CASSKAGHYGYTF
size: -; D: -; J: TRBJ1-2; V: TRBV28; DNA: TGTGCCAGCAGTCCGCTAGGCCGAGTTTATGGCTACACCTTC; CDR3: CASSPLGRVYGYTF
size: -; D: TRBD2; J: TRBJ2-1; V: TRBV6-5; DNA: TGTGCCAGCAGTTACGGCGGGGGGGGAAATGAGCAGTTCTTC; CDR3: CASSYGGGGNEQFF
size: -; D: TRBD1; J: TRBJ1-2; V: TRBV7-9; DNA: TGTGCCAGCAGCCATGGGACAGACGCTAACTATGGCTACACCTTC; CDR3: CASSHGTDANYGYTF
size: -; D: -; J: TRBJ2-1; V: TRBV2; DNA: TGTGCCAGCATCAAGGCCAACAATGAGCAGTTCTTC; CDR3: CASIKANNEQFF
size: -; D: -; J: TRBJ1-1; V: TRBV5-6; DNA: TGTGCCAGCAGCTTGAGGGCAAACACTGAAGCTTTCTTT; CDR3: CASSLRANTEAFF
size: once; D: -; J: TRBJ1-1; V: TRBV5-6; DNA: TGTGCCAGCAGCTTGTACATGAACACTGAAGCTTTCTTT; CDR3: CASSLYMNTEAFF
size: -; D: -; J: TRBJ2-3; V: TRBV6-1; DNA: TGTGCCAGCAGTGAAGCCAGGGCCTCCTACACAGATACGCAGTATTTT; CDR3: CASSEARASYTDTQYF
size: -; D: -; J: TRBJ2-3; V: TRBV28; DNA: TGTGCCAGCCTTATGGACTTCACAGATACGCAGTATTTT; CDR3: CASLMDFTDTQYF
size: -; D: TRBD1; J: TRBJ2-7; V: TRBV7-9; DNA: TGTGCCAGCAGCTTTGGCGCGTCGGACAGGGTGTTGCCCGAGCAGTACTTC; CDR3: CASSFGASDRVLPEQYF
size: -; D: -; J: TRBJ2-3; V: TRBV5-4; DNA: TGTGCCAGCAGCCACAGCACAGATACGCAGTATTTT; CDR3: CASSHSTDTQYF
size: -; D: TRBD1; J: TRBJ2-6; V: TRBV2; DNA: TGTGCCAGCAGTGATGGGGACAGCTATAGCTCTGGGGCCAACGTCCTGACTTTC; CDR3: CASSDGDSYSSGANVLTF
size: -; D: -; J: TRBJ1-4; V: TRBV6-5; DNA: TGTGCCAGCAGCCCGGTGGGGGGAACTAATGAAAAACTGTTTTTT; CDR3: CASSPVGGTNEKLFF
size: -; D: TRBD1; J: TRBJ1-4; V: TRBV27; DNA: TGTGCCAGCAGTCAAAAACAACAGGGGGATGAAAAACTGTTTTTT; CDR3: CASSQKQQGDEKLFF
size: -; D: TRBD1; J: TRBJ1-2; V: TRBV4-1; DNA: TGCGCCAGCAGCCAGGTACAGGGGGCGCAGTATGGCTACACCTTC; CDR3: CASSQVQGAQYGYTF
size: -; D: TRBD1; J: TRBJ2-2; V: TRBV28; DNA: TGTGCCAGCAGTTTCACCCCTGGACAGGGTACGGTGTTTTTT; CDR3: CASSFTPGQGTVFF
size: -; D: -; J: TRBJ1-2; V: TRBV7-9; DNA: TGTGCCAGCAGCTTAGGGAGGGCCCTAGCTAACTATGGCTACACCTTC; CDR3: CASSLGRALANYGYTF
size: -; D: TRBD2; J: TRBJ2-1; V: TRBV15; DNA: TGTGCCACCAGCAGAGGACTAGCGGGAGAGTCCAATGAGCAGTTCTTC; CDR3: CATSRGLAGESNEQFF
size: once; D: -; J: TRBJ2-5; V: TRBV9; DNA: TGTGCCAGCAGCGTACGAGGGGGGGAAGAGACCCAGTACTTC; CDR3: CASSVRGGEETQYF
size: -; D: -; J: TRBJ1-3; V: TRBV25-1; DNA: TGTGCCAGCAGTGCCTCTTCGGGGGGGTCTGGAAACACCATATATTTT; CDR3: CASSASSGGSGNTIYF
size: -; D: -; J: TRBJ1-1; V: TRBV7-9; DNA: TGTGCCAGCAGCTTAGGGTCCGGCTACACTGAAGCTTTCTTT; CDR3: CASSLGSGYTEAFF
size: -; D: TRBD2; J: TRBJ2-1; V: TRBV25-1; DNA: TGTGCCAGCAGTGAATGGGGGGGTCCCGATGAGCAGTTCTTC; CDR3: CASSEWGGPDEQFF
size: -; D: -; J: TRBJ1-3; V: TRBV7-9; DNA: TGTGCCAGCAGCTTATCGGGGGGCCATTCTGGAAACACCATATATTTT; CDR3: CASSLSGGHSGNTIYF
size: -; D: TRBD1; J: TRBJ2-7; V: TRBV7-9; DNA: TGTGCCAGCAGCTTTGAGGGGACAGCGTACGAGCAGTACTTC; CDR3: CASSFEGTAYEQYF
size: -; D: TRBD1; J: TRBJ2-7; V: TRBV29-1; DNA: TGCAGCGTTGGGGGACAGGGGGCGGACGAGCAGTACTTC; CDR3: CSVGGQGADEQYF